The clone carrying this T cell receptor beta chain was seen a handful of times. Germline assignment: CDR1 SGHTA and CDR2 FQGNSA. V was pared by 5 bases and J by 4 bases, with 6 bases of the junction left unmatched. This CDR3 region has 14 residues. Samples had at least 6.5 million PBMCs isolated from them. These data come from a study of blood T cells in healthy people across ages. Next came a second PCR, run for roughly 6 to 11 cycles, which used a sample-barcoded 5' primer along with a J-beta primer mix. One entry per CDR3 protein results from TCRdb running MiXCR on the 5' RACE reads. The sample comprises approximately 830,000 distinct CDR3 sequences, approximately 59% of which are singletons, and 25% to 30% rests with the top ten.

Source material: blood. The receptor was isolated from a man aged 30-40 years in good health. The chain uses TRBV7-2 and TRBJ1-1; 8 bases agree with TRBD1. CDR3 bases: TGTGCCAGCAGCCTAGAGGACAGGGCCACTGAAGCTTTCTTT. Protein sequence: CASSLEDRATEAFF.